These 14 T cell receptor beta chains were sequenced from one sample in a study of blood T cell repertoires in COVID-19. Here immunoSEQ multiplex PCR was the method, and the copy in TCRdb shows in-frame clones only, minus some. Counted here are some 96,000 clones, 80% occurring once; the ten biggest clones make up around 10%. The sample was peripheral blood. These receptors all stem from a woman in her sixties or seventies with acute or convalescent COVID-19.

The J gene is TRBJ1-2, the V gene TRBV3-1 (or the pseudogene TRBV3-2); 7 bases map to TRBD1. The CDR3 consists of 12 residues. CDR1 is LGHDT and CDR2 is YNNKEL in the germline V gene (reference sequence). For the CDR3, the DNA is TGTCCCGTAGTGGGCCAGGGGGTATTCTACACCTTC. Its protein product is CPVVGQGVFYTF.

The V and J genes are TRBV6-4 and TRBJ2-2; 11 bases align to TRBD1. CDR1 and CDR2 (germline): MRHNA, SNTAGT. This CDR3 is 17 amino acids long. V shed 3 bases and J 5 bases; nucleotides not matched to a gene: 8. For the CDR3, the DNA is TGTGCCAGCAGTGAGAGGAGGACAGGGGGCTATACCGGGGAGCTGTTTTTT. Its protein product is CASSERRTGGYTGELFF.

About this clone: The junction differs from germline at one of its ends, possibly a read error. Here the CDR3 reads CASSLGHKNTEAFF. CDR3 DNA sequence: TGTGCCAGCAGTTTGGGACATAAGAACACTGAAGCTTTCTTT. The rearrangement uses TRBV5-6 and TRBJ1-1, with D possibly matching TRBD1 (6 bases). CDR3 length equals 14 residues. Germline CDR1 reads SGHDT; CDR2 reads YYEEEE. Full variable domain (remainder filled in from reference TRBV5-6 and TRBJ1-1): DAGVTQSPTHLIKTRGQQVTLRCSPKSGHDTVSWYQQALGQGPQFIFQYYEEEERQRGNFPDRFSGHQFPNYSSELNVNALLLGDSALYLCASSLGHKNTEAFFGQGTRLTVV.

The CDR3 nucleotides are TGTGCCAGCAACCTGGAGGGGGCGGCGAGGTATGGCTACACCTTC. It is translated as CASNLEGAARYGYTF. This chain connects TRBV2 to TRBJ1-2; 7 nucleotides align to TRBD1. CDR3 size: 15 residues. The ends lost 7 bases at V and 5 bases at J; junction bases unmatched: 13. Germline V gives CDR1 SNHLY, CDR2 FYNNEI.

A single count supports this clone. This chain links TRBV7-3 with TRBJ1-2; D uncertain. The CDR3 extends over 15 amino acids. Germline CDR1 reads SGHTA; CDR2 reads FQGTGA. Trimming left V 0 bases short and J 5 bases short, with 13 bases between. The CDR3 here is CASSLTGSGEYGYTF. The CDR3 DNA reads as TGTGCCAGCAGCTTAACAGGCTCGGGAGAGTATGGCTACACCTTC.

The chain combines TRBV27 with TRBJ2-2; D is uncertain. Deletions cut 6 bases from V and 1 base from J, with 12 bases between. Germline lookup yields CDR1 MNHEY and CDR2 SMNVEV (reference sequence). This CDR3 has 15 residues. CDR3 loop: CASRLLPLNTGELFF. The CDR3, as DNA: TGTGCCAGCAGACTACTGCCGCTGAACACCGGGGAGCTGTTTTTT.

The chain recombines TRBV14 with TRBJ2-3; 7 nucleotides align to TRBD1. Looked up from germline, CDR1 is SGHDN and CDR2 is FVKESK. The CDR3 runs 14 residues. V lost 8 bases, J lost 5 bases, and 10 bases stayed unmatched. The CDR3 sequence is CASAPGQRRDTQYF. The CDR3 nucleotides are TGTGCCAGCGCCCCGGGACAGCGGAGAGATACGCAGTATTTT.

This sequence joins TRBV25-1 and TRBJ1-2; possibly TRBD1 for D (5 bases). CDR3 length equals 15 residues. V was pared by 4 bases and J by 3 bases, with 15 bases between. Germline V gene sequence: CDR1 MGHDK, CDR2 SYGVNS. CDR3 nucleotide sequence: TGTGCCAGCAGTGCTTTTAGGGGCGCTGACTATGGCTACACCTTC. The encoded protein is CASSAFRGADYGYTF.

The CDR3 is CASSPSGAPREAFF. As DNA, the CDR3 is TGTGCCAGCAGCCCATCAGGGGCCCCCAGGGAAGCTTTCTTT. The chain recombines TRBV6-6 with TRBJ1-1, with a possible D match to TRBD1 (6 bases). Trimming pared 6 bases from V and 8 bases from J, leaving 19 bases between. In germline, CDR1 is MNHNY, CDR2 SVGAGI (reference sequence). The CDR3 spans 14 residues.

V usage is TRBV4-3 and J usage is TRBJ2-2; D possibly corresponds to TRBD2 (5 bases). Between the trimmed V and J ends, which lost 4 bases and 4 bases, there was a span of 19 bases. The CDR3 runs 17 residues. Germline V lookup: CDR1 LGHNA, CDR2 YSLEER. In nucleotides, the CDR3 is TGCGCCAGCAGCCGATCAAGGGAGCCCAGCGGCACCGGGGAGCTGTTTTTT. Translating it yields CASSRSREPSGTGELFF.

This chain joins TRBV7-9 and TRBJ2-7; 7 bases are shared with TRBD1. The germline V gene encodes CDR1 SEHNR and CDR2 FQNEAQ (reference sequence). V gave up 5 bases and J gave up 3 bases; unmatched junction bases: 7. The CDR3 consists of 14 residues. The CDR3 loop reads CASSQEQGFYEQYF. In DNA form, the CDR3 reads TGTGCCAGCAGCCAGGAACAGGGGTTCTACGAGCAGTACTTC.

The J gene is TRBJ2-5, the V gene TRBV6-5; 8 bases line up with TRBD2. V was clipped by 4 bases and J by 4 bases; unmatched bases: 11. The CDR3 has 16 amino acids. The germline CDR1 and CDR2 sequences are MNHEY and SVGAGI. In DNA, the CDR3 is TGTGCCAGCAGTTCGTTGGGGCGGGGGGCAAGAGAGACCCAGTACTTC. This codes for CASSSLGRGARETQYF.

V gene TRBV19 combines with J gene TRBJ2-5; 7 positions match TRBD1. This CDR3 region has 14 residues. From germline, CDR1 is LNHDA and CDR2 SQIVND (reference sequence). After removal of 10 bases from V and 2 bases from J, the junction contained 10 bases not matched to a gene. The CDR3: CATAQGQTQETQYF. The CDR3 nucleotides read TGTGCCACCGCCCAGGGACAGACACAAGAGACCCAGTACTTC.

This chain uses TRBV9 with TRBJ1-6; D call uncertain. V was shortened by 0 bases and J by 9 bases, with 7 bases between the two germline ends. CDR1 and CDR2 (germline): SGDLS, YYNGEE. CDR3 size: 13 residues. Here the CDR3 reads CASSVGEGSPLHF. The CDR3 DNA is TGTGCCAGCAGCGTAGGGGAGGGTTCACCCCTCCACTTT.